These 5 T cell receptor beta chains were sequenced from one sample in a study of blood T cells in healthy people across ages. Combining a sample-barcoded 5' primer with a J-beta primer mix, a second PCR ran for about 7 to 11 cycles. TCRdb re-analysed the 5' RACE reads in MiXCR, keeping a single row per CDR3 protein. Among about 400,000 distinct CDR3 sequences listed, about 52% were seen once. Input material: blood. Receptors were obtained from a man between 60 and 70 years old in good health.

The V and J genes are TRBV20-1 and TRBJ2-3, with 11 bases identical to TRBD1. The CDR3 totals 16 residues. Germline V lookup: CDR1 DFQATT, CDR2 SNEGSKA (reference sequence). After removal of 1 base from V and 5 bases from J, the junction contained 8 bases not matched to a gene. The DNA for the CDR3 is TGCAGTGCTAGAGGCCCGGGACAGGGGGTTGTAGATACGCAGTATTTT. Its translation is CSARGPGQGVVDTQYF.

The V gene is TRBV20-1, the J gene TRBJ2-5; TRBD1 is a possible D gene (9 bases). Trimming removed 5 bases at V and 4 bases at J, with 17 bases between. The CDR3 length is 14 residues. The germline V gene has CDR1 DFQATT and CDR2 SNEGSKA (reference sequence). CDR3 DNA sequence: TGCAGTGCTCTACAGGGGGCGGGAGGAGAGACCCAGTACTTC. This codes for CSALQGAGGETQYF.

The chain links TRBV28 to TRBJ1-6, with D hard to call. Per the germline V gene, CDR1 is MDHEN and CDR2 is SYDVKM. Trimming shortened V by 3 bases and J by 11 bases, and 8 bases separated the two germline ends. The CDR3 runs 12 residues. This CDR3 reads CASSFRIPPLHF. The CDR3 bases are TGTGCCAGCAGTTTTAGGATTCCACCCCTCCACTTT.

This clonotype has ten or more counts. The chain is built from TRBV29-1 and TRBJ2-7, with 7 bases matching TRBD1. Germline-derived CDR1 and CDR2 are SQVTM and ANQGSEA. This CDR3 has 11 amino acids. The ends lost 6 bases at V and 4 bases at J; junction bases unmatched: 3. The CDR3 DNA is TGCAGCGTGACAGGGAAATACGAGCAGTACTTC. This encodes CSVTGKYEQYF.

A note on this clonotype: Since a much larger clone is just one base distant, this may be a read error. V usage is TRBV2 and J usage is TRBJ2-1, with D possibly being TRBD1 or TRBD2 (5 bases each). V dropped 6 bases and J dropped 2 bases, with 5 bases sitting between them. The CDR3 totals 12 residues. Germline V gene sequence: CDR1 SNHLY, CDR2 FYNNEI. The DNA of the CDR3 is TGTGCCAGCAGGGGGGCCTACAATGAGCAGTTCTTC. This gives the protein CASRGAYNEQFF.